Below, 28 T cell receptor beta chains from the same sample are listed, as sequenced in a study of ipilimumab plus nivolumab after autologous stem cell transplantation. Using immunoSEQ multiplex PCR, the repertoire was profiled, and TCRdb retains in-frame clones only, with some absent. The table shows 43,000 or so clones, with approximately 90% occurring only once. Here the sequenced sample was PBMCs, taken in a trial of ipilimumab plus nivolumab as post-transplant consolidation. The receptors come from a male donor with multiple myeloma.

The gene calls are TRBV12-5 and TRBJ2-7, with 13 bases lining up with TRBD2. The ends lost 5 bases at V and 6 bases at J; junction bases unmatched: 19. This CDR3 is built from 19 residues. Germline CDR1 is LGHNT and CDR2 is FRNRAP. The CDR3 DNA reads TGTGCTAGTGGTCCCCCTTTCACTAGCGGGAGGGCCCAGGTTAGCGAGCAGTACTTC. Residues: CASGPPFTSGRAQVSEQYF. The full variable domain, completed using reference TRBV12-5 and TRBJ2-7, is DARVTQTPRHKVTEMGQEVTMRCQPILGHNTVFWYRQTMMQGLELLAYFRNRAPLDDSGMPKDRFSAEMPDATLATLKIQPSEPRDSAVYFCASGPPFTSGRAQVSEQYFGPGTRLTVT.

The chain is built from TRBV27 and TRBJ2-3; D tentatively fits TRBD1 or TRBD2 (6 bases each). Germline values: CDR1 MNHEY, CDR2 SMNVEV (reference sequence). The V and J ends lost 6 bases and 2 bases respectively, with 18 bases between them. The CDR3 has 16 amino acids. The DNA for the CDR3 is TGTGCCAGCAGCTCCCACGGGGGCGGTGACACAGATACGCAGTATTTT. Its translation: CASSSHGGGDTDTQYF.

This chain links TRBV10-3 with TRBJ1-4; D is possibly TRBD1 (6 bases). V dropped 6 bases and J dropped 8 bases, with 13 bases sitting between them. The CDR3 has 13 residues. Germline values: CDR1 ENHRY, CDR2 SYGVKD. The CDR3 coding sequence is TGTGCCATCAGGGGGGCTCGGGGGGAAAAACTGTTTTTT. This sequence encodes CAIRGARGEKLFF.

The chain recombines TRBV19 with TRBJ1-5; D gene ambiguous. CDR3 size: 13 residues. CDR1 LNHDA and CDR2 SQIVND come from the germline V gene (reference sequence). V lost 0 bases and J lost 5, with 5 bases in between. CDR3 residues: CASSIDGDQPQHF. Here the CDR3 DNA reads TGTGCCAGTAGTATAGACGGGGATCAGCCCCAGCATTTT.

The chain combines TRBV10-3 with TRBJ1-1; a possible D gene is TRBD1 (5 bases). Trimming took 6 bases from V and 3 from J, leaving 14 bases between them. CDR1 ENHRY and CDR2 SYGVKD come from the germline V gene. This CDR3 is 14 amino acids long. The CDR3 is CAIRGQPEDTEAFF. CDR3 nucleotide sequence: TGTGCCATCAGGGGGCAACCTGAGGACACTGAAGCTTTCTTT.

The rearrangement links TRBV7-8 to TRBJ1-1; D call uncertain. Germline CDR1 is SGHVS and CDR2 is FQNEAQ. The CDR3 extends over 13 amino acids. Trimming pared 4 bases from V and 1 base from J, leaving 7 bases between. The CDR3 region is CASSSRRNTEAFF. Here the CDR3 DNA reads TGTGCCAGCAGCTCCAGGAGGAACACTGAAGCTTTCTTT. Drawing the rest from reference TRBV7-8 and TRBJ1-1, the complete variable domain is GAGVSQSPRYKVAKRGQDVALRCDPISGHVSLFWYQQALGQGPEFLTYFQNEAQLDKSGLPSDRFFAERPEGSVSTLKIQRTQQEDSAVYLCASSSRRNTEAFFGQGTRLTVV.

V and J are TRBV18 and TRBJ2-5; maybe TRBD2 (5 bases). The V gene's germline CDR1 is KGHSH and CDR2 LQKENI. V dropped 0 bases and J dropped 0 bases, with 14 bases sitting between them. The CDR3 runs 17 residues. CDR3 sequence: CASSPPSISVYQETQYF. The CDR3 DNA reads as TGTGCCAGCTCACCACCGAGCATTAGCGTTTACCAAGAGACCCAGTACTTC.

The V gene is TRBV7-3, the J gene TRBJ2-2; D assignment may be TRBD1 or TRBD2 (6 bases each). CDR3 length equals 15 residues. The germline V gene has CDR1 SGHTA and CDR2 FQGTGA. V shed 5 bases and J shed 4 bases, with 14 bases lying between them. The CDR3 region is CASSPGGASTGELFF. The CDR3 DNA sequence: TGTGCCAGCAGCCCCGGGGGCGCGAGCACCGGGGAGCTGTTTTTT.

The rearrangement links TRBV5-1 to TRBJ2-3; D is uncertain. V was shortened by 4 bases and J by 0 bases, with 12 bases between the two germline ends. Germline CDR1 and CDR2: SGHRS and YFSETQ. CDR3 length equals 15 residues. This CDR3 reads CASSLQYSSTDTQYF. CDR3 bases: TGCGCCAGCAGCCTACAGTACTCTAGCACAGATACGCAGTATTTT.

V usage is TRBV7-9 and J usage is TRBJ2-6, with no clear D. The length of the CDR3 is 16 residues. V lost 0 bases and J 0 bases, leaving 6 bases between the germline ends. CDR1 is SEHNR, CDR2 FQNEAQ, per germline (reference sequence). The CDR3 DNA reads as TGTGCCAGCAGCTTAGCGGTGGGCTCTGGGGCCAACGTCCTGACTTTC. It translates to CASSLAVGSGANVLTF.

CDR3 sequence reads: CASSQEQRQRSEQFF. As DNA, the CDR3 is TGTGCCAGCAGCCAAGAGCAGCGGCAGAGATCGGAGCAGTTCTTC. V gene TRBV4-2 combines with J gene TRBJ2-1; perhaps TRBD2 as D (5 bases). The CDR3 loop spans 15 amino acids. With 0 bases removed from V and 10 bases from J, the gap between germline ends came to 16 bases. Germline CDR1 LGHNA, CDR2 YNFKEQ.

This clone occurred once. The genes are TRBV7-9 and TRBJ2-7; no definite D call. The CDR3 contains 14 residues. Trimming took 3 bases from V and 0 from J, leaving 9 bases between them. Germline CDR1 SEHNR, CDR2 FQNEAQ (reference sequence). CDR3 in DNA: TGTGCCAGCAGCTTGAACAGTGACTCCTACGAGCAGTACTTC. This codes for CASSLNSDSYEQYF.

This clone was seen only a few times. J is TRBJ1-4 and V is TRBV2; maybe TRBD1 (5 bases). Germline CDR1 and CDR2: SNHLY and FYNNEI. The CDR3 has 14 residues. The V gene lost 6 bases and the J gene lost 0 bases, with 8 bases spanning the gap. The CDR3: CASRGESTNEKLFF. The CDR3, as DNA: TGTGCCAGCAGAGGGGAATCAACTAATGAAAAACTGTTTTTT.

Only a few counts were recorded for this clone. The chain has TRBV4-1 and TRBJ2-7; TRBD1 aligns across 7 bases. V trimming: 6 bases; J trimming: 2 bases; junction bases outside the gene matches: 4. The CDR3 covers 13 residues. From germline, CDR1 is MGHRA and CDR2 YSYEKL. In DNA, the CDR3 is TGCGCCAGCAGAGGGGACAGAACCTACGAGCAGTACTTC. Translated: CASRGDRTYEQYF.

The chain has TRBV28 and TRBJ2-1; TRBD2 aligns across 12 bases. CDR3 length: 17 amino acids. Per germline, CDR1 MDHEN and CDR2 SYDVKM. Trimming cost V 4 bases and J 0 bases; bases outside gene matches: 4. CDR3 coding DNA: TGTGCCAGCAGTTCCCCTAGCGGGAGGGCCTCCTACAATGAGCAGTTCTTC. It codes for CASSSPSGRASYNEQFF.

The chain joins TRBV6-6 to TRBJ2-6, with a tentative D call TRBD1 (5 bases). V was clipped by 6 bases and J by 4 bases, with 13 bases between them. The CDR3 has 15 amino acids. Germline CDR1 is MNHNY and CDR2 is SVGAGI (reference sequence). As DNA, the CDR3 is TGTGCCAGCAGCCGCGACAGAACGGGGGCCAACGTCCTGACTTTC. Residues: CASSRDRTGANVLTF.

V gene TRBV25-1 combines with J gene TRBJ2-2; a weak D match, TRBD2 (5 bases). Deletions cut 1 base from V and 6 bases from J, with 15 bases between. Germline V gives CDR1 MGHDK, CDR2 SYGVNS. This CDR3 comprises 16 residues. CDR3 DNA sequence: TGTGCCAGCAGTGAATTGACGGGGAAAGTCTCCGGGGAGCTGTTTTTT. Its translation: CASSELTGKVSGELFF.

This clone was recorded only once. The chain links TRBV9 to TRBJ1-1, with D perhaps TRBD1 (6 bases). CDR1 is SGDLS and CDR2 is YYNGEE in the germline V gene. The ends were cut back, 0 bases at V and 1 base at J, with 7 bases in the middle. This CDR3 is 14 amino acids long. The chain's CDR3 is CASSVVGQNTEAFF. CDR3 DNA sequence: TGTGCCAGCAGCGTAGTGGGACAGAACACTGAAGCTTTCTTT.

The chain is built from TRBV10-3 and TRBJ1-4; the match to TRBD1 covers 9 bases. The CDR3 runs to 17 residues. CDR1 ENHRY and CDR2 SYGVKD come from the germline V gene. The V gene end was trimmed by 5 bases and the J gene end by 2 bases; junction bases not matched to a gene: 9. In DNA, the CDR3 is TGTGCCATCAGTTCCGGGACAGGGCGTATGACTAATGAAAAACTGTTTTTT. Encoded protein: CAISSGTGRMTNEKLFF.

The CDR3: CASSWREESKGDTQYF. The CDR3 DNA reads as TGTGCCAGCAGTTGGCGGGAGGAGTCAAAAGGAGATACGCAGTATTTT. The chain joins TRBV27 to TRBJ2-3, with 8 bases lining up with TRBD2. Germline values: CDR1 MNHEY, CDR2 SMNVEV (reference sequence). The CDR3 is 16 residues long. With V trimmed by 4 bases and J by 5 bases, 11 bases remained unmatched.

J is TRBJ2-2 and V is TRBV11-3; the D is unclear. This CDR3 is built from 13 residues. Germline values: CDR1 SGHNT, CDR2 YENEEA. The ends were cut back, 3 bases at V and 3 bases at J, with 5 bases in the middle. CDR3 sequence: CASSFMDTGELFF. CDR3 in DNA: TGTGCCAGCAGCTTCATGGACACCGGGGAGCTGTTTTTT.

CDR3 residues: CAWSPGTGAQPQHF. CDR3 nucleotides: TGTGCCTGGAGTCCCGGGACAGGGGCTCAGCCCCAGCATTTT. The gene calls are TRBV30 and TRBJ1-5; 10 nucleotides match TRBD1. The CDR3 loop spans 14 amino acids. Trimming removed 2 bases from V and 6 bases from J; junction bases left unmatched: 4. Germline values: CDR1 GTSNPN, CDR2 SVGIG (reference sequence). The full variable domain, rest sourced from reference TRBV30 and TRBJ1-5, is SQTIHQWPATLVQPVGSPLSLECTVEGTSNPNLYWYRQAAGRGLQLLFYSVGIGQISSEVPQNLSASRPQDRQFILSSKKLLLSDSGFYLCAWSPGTGAQPQHFGDGTRLSIL.

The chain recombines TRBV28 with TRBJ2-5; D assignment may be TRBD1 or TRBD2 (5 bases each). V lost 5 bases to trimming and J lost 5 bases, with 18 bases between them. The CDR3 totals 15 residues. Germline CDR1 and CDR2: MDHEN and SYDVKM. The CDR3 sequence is CASSPTGPRRETQYF. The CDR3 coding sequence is TGTGCCAGCAGTCCAACGGGGCCTCGCAGGGAGACCCAGTACTTC.

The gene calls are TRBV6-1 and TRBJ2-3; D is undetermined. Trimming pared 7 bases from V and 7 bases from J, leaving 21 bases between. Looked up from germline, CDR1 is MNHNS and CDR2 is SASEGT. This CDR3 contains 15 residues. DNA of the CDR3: TGTGCCAGCACTATAGAGCACCTTGGACGCTATACGCAGTATTTT. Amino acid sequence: CASTIEHLGRYTQYF.

CDR3: CASSATITNSGNTIYF. The CDR3 DNA follows: TGCGCCAGCAGCGCTACTATCACCAACTCTGGAAACACCATATATTTT. This chain joins TRBV5-1 and TRBJ1-3; D gene uncertain. V gave up 4 bases and J gave up 0 bases, with 14 bases separating them. Germline V gene sequence: CDR1 SGHRS, CDR2 YFSETQ. The CDR3 loop spans 16 amino acids.

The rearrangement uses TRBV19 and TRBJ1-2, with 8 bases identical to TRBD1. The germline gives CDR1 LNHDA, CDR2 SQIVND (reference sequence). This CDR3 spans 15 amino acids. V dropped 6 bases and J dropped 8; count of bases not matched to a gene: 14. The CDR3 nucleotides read TGTGCCAGTAGCCTACCAGGGGGCGGTGTGGAAGGCTACACCTTC. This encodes CASSLPGGGVEGYTF.

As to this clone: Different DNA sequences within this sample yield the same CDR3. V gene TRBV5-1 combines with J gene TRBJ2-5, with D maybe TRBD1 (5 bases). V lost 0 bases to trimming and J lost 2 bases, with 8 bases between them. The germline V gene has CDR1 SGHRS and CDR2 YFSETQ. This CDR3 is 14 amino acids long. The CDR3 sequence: CASSLGTPQETQYF. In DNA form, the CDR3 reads TGCGCCAGCAGCTTGGGGACACCTCAAGAGACCCAGTACTTC.

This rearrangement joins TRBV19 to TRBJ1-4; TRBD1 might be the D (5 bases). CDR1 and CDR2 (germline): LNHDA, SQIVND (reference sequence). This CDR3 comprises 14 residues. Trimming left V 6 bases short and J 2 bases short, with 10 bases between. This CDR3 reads CASSETVTNEKLFF. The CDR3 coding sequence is TGTGCCAGTAGCGAGACAGTCACTAATGAAAAACTGTTTTTT.